The rows below give T cell receptor beta chains drawn from one sample of a study of shared clonotypes between healthy human individuals. Here immunoSEQ multiplex PCR was the method, and the copy in TCRdb shows in-frame clones only, minus some. In the table there are 110,000 or so clones, about 62% of which are singletons. The sequenced sample consisted of memory CD8+ T cells sorted from blood. These receptors were obtained from a woman aged 25 to 45 in good health. Both conserved end residues are part of each CDR3. D genes are given only for firm matches. Only some rows state a clone size, as once, few, many or a class for expanded clones.

D | J | size | length | V | DNA | CDR3
- | TRBJ2-7 | few | 13 | TRBV19 | TGTGCCAGTAGTGAATTCAGGGGTCGCGAGCAGTACTTC | CASSEFRGREQYF
- | TRBJ2-1 | - | 13 | TRBV2 | TGTGCCAGCAAGGTCGACGGGTACAATGAGCAGTTCTTC | CASKVDGYNEQFF
- | TRBJ2-7 | many | 13 | TRBV7-9 | TGTGCCACACAACCTAGTTCTGGGTACGAGCAGTACTTC | CATQPSSGYEQYF
TRBD1 | TRBJ2-3 | few | 16 | TRBV19 | TGTGCCAGTAGCCCGGGACAGGGAGAGCTCACAGATACGCAGTATTTT | CASSPGQGELTDTQYF
- | TRBJ2-7 | many | 15 | TRBV25-1 | TGTGCCAGCAGTGAAGGTAGGCAGTTGGGCTACGAGCAGTACTTC | CASSEGRQLGYEQYF
TRBD2 | TRBJ2-3 | - | 14 | TRBV29-1 | TGCAGCACCAACAGCGGGAGATCGGCAGATACGCAGTATTTT | CSTNSGRSADTQYF
- | TRBJ2-3 | - | 13 | TRBV18 | TGTGCCAGCTACACCCGCCCCACAGATACGCAGTATTTT | CASYTRPTDTQYF
TRBD2 | TRBJ2-1 | - | 16 | TRBV6-1 | TGTGCCAGCAGTGAGTGGACTAGCGGAGAATACAATGAGCAGTTCTTC | CASSEWTSGEYNEQFF
TRBD1 | TRBJ2-5 | - | 16 | TRBV7-9 | TGTGCCAGCAGACCAAAAGGACAGGGCGACCAAGAGACCCAGTACTTC | CASRPKGQGDQETQYF
TRBD1 | TRBJ1-1 | - | 12 | TRBV5-1 | TGCGCCAGCAGCCTCACAGGGGGCTCAGCTTTCTTT | CASSLTGGSAFF
TRBD2 | TRBJ2-7 | few | 14 | TRBV2 | TGTGCCAGCAAATCCCCAGCGGGGAGATACGAGCAGTACTTC | CASKSPAGRYEQYF
TRBD2 | TRBJ2-2 | many | 16 | TRBV29-1 | TGCAGCGTGACGAATACACTAGCGGGCGACACCGGGGAGCTGTTTTTT | CSVTNTLAGDTGELFF
TRBD2 | TRBJ2-7 | once | 14 | TRBV27 | TGTGCCAGCAGTTTCACTAGCGGGAGTGGCGAGCAGTACTTC | CASSFTSGSGEQYF
- | TRBJ2-5 | - | 11 | TRBV19 | TGTGCCAGTAGTTCTGAAGAGACCCAGTACTTC | CASSSEETQYF
- | TRBJ1-1 | - | 13 | TRBV6-8 | TGTGCCAGCAGACTAGACAGTGCCTTAATAGCTTTCTTT | CASRLDSALIAFF
- | TRBJ1-4 | - | 16 | TRBV28 | TGTGCCAGCAGAAGGGGAGCGGAAGATGAGAATGAAAAACTGTTTTTT | CASRRGAEDENEKLFF
TRBD1 | TRBJ1-2 | - | 18 | TRBV5-1 | TGCGCCAGCAGCACGGCCCGGTCGGGACAGGGAGGTTATCGTGGCTACACCTTC | CASSTARSGQGGYRGYTF
- | TRBJ2-1 | - | 14 | TRBV11-2 | TGTGCCAGCAGCGCCCACCCGCCTAGGAATGAGCAGTTCTTC | CASSAHPPRNEQFF
- | TRBJ2-7 | few | 16 | TRBV15 | TGTGCCACCAGCAGAGATTTGGCAGGGGCATTCTACGAGCAGTACTTC | CATSRDLAGAFYEQYF
- | TRBJ2-3 | - | 12 | TRBV18 | TGTGCCAGCTCACCCGGCGGCTCCATCGGGTATTTT | CASSPGGSIGYF
TRBD1 | TRBJ2-3 | many | 16 | TRBV2 | TGTGCCAGCAGTGAAGCATTGACAGGGGGCATCGATACGCAGTATTTT | CASSEALTGGIDTQYF
TRBD2 | TRBJ2-7 | once | 15 | TRBV27 | TGTGCCAGCAGAGAGAGTAGCGGGAGTGGCTACGAGCAGTACTTC | CASRESSGSGYEQYF
- | TRBJ1-1 | many | 14 | TRBV14 | TGTGCCAGCAGCGCCTCGACAGAGAACACTGAAGCTTTCTTT | CASSASTENTEAFF
TRBD2 | TRBJ2-7 | - | 15 | TRBV7-9 | TGTGCCAGCAGCCAAGATCACGGGACTAGCGATGAGCAGTACTTC | CASSQDHGTSDEQYF
- | TRBJ1-1 | - | 13 | TRBV18 | TGTGCCAGCTCACCTTACCCGGGCACTGAAGCTTTCTTT | CASSPYPGTEAFF
TRBD2 | TRBJ2-5 | - | 16 | TRBV13 | TGTGCCAGCAGCTTAGAGGCTAGCGGTCGGAGGGAGACCCAGTACTTC | CASSLEASGRRETQYF
- | TRBJ2-7 | - | 13 | TRBV11-3 | TGTGCCAGCAGCTTGGCAGGGAACTACGAGCAGTACTTC | CASSLAGNYEQYF
- | TRBJ2-5 | - | 13 | TRBV13 | TGTGCCAGCAGTCCGGGAGAATCGGAGACCCAGTACTTC | CASSPGESETQYF
TRBD2 | TRBJ2-1 | - | 14 | TRBV6-1 | TGTGCCAGCATGGAGCGGGAGGTCTACAATGAGCAGTTCTTC | CASMEREVYNEQFF
- | TRBJ2-3 | - | 15 | TRBV7-3 | TGTGCCAGCAGCTCTCCCGACAGTGGTTTGGATACGCAGTATTTT | CASSSPDSGLDTQYF
- | TRBJ2-1 | - | 16 | TRBV5-1 | TGCGCCAGCAGCTTGGGCTCCCCAACGGGATACAATGAGCAGTTCTTC | CASSLGSPTGYNEQFF
- | TRBJ1-1 | - | 17 | TRBV19 | TGTGCCAGTAGCCCAGCGCTCAATCCTCCTTGGAACACTGAAGCTTTCTTT | CASSPALNPPWNTEAFF
- | TRBJ2-3 | - | 14 | TRBV28 | TGTGCCATCGGGCGTCGTAAGCGCACAGATACGCAGTATTTT | CAIGRRKRTDTQYF
- | TRBJ2-2 | many | 14 | TRBV6-4 | TGTGCCAGCAGTGACTCGATGGACACCGGGGAGCTGTTTTTT | CASSDSMDTGELFF
- | TRBJ2-5 | - | 13 | TRBV19 | TGTGCCAGTAGTATTTGGGGCCCAGAGACCCAGTACTTC | CASSIWGPETQYF
- | TRBJ1-1 | - | 14 | TRBV7-2 | TGTGCCAGCAGCCCCCAGCTTGGAGGCACTGAAGCTTTCTTT | CASSPQLGGTEAFF
- | TRBJ2-7 | - | 15 | TRBV10-3 | TGTGCCGCCGGACCCAGTCTCGAGCTTCAGTACGAGCAGTACTTC | CAAGPSLELQYEQYF
TRBD2 | TRBJ2-3 | - | 17 | TRBV7-9 | TGTGCCAGCAGCGACGGACTAGCTAGACCCGGCACAGATACGCAGTATTTT | CASSDGLARPGTDTQYF
- | TRBJ2-2 | - | 15 | TRBV6-4 | TGTGCCAGCAGTTACGCTCGACCCTCGGCCGGGGAGCTGTTTTTT | CASSYARPSAGELFF
TRBD2 | TRBJ2-5 | - | 15 | TRBV4-1 | TGCGCCAGCAGCCAACTAGCGGGTAGACAAGAGACCCAGTACTTC | CASSQLAGRQETQYF
- | TRBJ2-5 | once | 15 | TRBV25-1 | TGTGCCAGCAGAGGAGCCACGCGGCCTCAAGAGACCCAGTACTTC | CASRGATRPQETQYF
- | TRBJ2-7 | few | 13 | TRBV29-1 | TGCAGCGTTGAAGACACGCATTCCTACGAGCAGTACTTC | CSVEDTHSYEQYF
TRBD1 | TRBJ2-5 | - | 14 | TRBV5-1 | TGCGCCAGCAGCTTGACAGGGGAGAGGGAGACCCAGTACTTC | CASSLTGERETQYF
TRBD1 | TRBJ1-2 | few | 15 | TRBV29-1 | TGCAGCGTTGAAGGCCTTGGACAGGGCCTGGATGGCTACACCTTC | CSVEGLGQGLDGYTF
- | TRBJ2-7 | few | 12 | TRBV6-6 | TGTGCCAGCAGCGACGGACCCTACGAGCAGTACTTC | CASSDGPYEQYF
- | TRBJ2-7 | few | 11 | TRBV27 | TGTGCCAGCTACGCCCCAAACGAGCAGTACTTC | CASYAPNEQYF
- | TRBJ1-4 | - | 12 | TRBV2 | TGTGCCAGCAGGGACCCCCGAGAAAAACTGTTTTTT | CASRDPREKLFF
- | TRBJ2-7 | many | 15 | TRBV4-2 | TGTGCCAGCAGCCGCCGACGGGACGCCGCCTACGAGCAGTACTTC | CASSRRRDAAYEQYF
- | TRBJ2-1 | - | 16 | TRBV7-6 | TGTGCCAGCAGCTTAGTCGGCTGGCCAAGGGTCAATGAGCAGTTCTTC | CASSLVGWPRVNEQFF